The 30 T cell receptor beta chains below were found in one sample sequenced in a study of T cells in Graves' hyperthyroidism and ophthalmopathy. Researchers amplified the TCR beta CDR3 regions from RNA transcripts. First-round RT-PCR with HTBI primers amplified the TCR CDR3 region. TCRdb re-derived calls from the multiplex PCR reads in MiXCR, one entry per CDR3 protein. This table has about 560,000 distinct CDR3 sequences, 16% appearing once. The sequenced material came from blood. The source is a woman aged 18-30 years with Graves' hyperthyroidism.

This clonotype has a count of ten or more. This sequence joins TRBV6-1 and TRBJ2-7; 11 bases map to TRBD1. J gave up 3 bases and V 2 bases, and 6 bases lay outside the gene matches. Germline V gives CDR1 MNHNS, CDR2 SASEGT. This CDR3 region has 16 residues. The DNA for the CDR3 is TGTGCCAGCAGTGAAATTATTGGGACAGGGGGCTACGAGCAGTACTTC. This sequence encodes CASSEIIGTGGYEQYF.

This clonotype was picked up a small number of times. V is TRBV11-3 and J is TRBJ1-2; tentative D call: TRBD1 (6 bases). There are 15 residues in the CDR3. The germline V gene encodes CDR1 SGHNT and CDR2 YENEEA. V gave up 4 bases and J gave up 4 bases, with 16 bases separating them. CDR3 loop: CASSSQGGAGYGYTF. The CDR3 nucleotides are TGTGCCAGCAGCTCCCAAGGGGGGGCTGGCTATGGCTACACCTTC.

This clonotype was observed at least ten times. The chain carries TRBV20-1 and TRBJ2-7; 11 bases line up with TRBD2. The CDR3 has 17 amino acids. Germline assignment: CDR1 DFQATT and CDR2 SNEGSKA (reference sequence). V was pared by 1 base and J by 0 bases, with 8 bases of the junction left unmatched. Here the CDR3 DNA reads TGCAGTGCTAGAGGTGTAGCGGGAGGGCTCAGCTCCTACGAGCAGTACTTC. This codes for CSARGVAGGLSSYEQYF.

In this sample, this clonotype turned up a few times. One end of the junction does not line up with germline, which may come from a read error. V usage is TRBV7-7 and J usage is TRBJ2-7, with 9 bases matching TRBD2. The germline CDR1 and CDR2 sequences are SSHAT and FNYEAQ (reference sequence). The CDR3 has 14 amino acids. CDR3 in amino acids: CASSFPGLACEQYF. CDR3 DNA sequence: TGTGCTAGCAGCTTTCCCGGACTAGCGTGCGAGCAGTACTTC. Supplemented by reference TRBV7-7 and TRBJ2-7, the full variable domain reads GAGVSQSPRYKVTKRGQDVTLRCDPISSHATLYWYQQALGQGPEFLTYFNYEAQPDKSGLPSDRFSAERPEGSISTLTIQRTEQRDSAMYRCASSFPGLACEQYFGPGTRLTVT.

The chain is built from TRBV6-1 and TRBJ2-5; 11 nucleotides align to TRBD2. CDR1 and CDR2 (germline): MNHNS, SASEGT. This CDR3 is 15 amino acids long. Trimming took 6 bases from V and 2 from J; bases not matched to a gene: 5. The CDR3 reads CASRPSGGLQETQYF. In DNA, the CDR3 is TGTGCCAGCAGGCCTAGCGGGGGGCTACAAGAGACCCAGTACTTC.

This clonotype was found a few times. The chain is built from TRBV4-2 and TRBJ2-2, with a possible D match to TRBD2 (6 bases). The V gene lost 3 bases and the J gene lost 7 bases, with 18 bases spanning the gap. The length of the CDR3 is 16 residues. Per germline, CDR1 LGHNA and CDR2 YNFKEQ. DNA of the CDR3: TGTGCCAGCAGCCAGCAGCGGCCGGGAGATATCGGGGAGCTGTTTTTT. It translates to CASSQQRPGDIGELFF.

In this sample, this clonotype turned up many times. CDR3 sequence: CASSLSSNEQFF. In nucleotides, the CDR3 is TGCGCCAGCAGCTTGTCAAGCAATGAGCAGTTCTTC. This chain joins TRBV5-1 and TRBJ2-1; D is unresolved. The V and J ends lost 1 base and 6 bases respectively, with 5 bases between them. Looked up from germline, CDR1 is SGHRS and CDR2 is YFSETQ. This CDR3 comprises 12 residues.

The DNA for the CDR3 is TGTGCCAGCAGCCCGACCTACAGTGACTCTGGAAACACCATATATTTT. It is translated as CASSPTYSDSGNTIYF. The rearrangement joins TRBV13 to TRBJ1-3; the D is unclear. This CDR3 contains 16 residues. Germline lookup yields CDR1 PRHDT and CDR2 FYEKMQ (reference sequence). Trimming left V 5 bases short and J 0 bases short, with 14 bases between.

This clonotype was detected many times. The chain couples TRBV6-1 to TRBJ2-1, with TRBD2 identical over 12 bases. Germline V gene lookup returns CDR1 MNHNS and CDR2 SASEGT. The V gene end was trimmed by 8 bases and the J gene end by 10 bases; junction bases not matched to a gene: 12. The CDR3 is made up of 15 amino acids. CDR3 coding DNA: TGTGCCAGCTCTAGGGCTAGCGGGGGGGCAGAGGAGCAGTTCTTC. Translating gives CASSRASGGAEEQFF.

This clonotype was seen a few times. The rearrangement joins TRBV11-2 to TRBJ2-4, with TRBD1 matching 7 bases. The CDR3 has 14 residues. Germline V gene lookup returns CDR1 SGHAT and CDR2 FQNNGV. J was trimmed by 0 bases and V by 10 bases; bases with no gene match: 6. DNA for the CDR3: TGTGCCACCTCGGGACAGCTAGCCAAAAACATTCAGTACTTC. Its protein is CATSGQLAKNIQYF. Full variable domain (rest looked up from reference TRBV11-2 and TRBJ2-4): EAGVAQSPRYKIIEKRQSVAFWCNPISGHATLYWYQQILGQGPKLLIQFQNNGVVDDSQLPKDRFSAERLKGVDSTLKIQPAKLEDSAVYLCATSGQLAKNIQYFGAGTRLSVL.

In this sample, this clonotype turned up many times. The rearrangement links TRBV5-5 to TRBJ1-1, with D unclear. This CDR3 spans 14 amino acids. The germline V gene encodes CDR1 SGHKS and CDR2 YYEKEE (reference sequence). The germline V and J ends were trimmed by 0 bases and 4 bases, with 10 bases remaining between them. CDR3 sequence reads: CASSLDPGITEAFF. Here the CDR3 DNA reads TGTGCCAGCAGCTTGGATCCGGGAATCACTGAAGCTTTCTTT. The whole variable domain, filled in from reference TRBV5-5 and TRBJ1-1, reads DAGVTQSPTHLIKTRGQQVTLRCSPISGHKSVSWYQQVLGQGPQFIFQYYEKEERGRGNFPDRFSARQFPNYSSELNVNALLLGDSALYLCASSLDPGITEAFFGQGTRLTVV.

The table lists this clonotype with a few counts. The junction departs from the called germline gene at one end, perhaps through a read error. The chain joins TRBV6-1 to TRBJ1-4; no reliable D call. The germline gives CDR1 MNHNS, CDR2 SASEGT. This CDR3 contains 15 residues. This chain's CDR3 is CASREVQPGWEKLFF. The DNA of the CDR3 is TGTGCCAGCAGAGAAGTCCAGCCGGGGTGGGAAAAACTGTTTTTT.

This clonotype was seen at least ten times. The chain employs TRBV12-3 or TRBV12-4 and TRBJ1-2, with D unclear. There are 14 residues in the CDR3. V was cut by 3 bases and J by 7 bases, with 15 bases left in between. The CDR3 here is CASSLGSLIGGYTF. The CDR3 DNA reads TGTGCCAGCAGTTTGGGGTCTTTAATCGGTGGCTACACCTTC.

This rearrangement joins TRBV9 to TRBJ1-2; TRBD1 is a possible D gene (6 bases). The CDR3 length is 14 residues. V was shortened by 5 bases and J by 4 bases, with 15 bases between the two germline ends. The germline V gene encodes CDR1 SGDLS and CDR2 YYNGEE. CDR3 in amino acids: CASRLGTIRYGYTF. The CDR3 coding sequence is TGTGCCAGCAGGCTCGGGACAATCCGCTATGGCTACACCTTC.

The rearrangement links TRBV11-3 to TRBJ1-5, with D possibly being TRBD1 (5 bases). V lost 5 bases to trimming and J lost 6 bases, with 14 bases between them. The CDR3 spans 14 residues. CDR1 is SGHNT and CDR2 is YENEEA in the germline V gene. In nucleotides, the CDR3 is TGTGCCAGCAGCCAAGATTCGGGGGTTCAGCCCCAGCATTTT. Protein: CASSQDSGVQPQHF.

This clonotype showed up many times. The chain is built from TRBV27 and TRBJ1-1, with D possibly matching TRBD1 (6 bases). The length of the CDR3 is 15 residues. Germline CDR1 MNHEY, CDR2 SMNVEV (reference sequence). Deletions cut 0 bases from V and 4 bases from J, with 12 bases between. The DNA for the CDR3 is TGTGCCAGCAGTTTATCCGCAGGGGTGGGCACTGAAGCTTTCTTT. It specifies CASSLSAGVGTEAFF.

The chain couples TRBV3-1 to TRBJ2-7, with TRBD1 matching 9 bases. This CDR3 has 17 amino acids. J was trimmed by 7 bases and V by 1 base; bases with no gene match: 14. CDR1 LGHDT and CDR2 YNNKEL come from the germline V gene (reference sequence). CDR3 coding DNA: TGTGCCAGCAGCCAAGCCCAGACCGGGACAGGGCCCCATGAGCAGTACTTC. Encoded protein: CASSQAQTGTGPHEQYF.

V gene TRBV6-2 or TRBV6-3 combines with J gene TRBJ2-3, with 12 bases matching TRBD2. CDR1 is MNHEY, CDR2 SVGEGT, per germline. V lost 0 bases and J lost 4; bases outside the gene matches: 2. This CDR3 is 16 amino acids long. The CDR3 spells CASSYSASGGADTQYF. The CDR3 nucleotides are TGTGCCAGCAGTTACTCTGCTAGCGGGGGGGCAGATACGCAGTATTTT.

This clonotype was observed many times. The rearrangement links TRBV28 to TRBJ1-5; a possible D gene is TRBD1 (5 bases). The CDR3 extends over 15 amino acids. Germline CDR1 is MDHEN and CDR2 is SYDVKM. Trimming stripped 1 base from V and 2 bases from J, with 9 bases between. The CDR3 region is CASSLSGNGNQPQHF. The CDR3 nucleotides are TGTGCCAGCAGTTTATCAGGGAATGGCAATCAGCCCCAGCATTTT.

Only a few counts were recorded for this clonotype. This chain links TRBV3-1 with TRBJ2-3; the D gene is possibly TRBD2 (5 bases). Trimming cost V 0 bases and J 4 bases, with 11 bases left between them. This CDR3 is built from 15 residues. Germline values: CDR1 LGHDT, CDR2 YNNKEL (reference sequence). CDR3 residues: CASSQDGGMPDTQYF. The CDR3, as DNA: TGTGCCAGCAGCCAAGATGGAGGAATGCCAGATACGCAGTATTTT.

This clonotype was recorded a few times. Here the CDR3 reads CSARDTDTGGNYGYTF. The CDR3 region has the DNA TGCAGTGCTAGAGATACTGACACGGGGGGTAACTATGGCTACACCTTC. The J gene is TRBJ1-2, the V gene TRBV20-1; D may be TRBD1 (5 bases). Germline CDR1 is DFQATT and CDR2 is SNEGSKA (reference sequence). The CDR3 has 16 residues. Trimming left V 0 bases short and J 1 base short, with 15 bases between.

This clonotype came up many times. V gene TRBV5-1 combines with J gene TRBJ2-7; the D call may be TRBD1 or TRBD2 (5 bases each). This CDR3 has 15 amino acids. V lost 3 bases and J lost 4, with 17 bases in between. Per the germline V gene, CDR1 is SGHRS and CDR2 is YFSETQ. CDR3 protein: CASSWGLPRSYEQYF. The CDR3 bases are TGCGCCAGCAGCTGGGGGTTACCTCGCTCATACGAGCAGTACTTC.

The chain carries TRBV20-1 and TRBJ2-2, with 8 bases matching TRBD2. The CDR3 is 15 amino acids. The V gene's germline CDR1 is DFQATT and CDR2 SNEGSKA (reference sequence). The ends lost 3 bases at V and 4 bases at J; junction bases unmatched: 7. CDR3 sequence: CSASVAGFPTGELFF. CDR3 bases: TGCAGTGCTAGCGTAGCGGGGTTTCCCACCGGGGAGCTGTTTTTT.

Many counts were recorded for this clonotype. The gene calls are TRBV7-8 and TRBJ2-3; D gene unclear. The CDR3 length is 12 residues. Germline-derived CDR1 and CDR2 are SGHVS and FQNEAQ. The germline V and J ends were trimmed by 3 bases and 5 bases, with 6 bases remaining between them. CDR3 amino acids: CASSLPRDTQYF. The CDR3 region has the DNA TGTGCCAGCAGCTTGCCTAGAGATACGCAGTATTTT.

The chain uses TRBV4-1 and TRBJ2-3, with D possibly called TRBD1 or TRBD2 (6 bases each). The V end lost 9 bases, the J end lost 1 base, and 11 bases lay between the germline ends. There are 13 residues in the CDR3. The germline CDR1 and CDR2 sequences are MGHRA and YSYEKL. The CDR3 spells CASWGARTDTQYF. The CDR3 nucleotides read TGCGCCAGTTGGGGGGCCCGCACAGATACGCAGTATTTT.

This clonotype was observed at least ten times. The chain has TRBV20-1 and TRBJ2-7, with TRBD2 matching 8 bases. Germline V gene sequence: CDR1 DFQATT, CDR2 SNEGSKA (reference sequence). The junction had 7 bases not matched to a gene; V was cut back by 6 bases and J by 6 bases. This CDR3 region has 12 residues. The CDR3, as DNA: TGCAGTGCCTCCGGGACTAGGACCGAGCAGTACTTC. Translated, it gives CSASGTRTEQYF.

The CDR3 DNA follows: TGCGCCAGCAGCTTTCAGGGACCCCCTGGAAACACCATATATTTT. It is translated as CASSFQGPPGNTIYF. The V call is TRBV5-1, the J call TRBJ1-3; D is perhaps TRBD1 (5 bases). V lost 2 bases and J 2 bases, leaving 11 bases between the germline ends. The CDR3 length is 15 residues. Germline-derived CDR1 and CDR2 are SGHRS and YFSETQ.

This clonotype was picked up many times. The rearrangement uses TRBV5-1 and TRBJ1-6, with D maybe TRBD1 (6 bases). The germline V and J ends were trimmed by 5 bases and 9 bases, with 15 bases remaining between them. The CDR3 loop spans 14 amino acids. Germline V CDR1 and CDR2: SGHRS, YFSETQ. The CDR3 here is CASRNRVGASPLHF. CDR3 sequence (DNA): TGCGCCAGCAGGAACAGGGTAGGAGCTTCACCCCTCCACTTT.

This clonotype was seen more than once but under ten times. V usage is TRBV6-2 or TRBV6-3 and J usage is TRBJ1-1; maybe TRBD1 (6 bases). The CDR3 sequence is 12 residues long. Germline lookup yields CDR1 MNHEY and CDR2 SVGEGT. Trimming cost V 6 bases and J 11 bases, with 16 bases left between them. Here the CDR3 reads CASRSRRQDAFF. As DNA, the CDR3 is TGTGCCAGCAGAAGTAGACGACAGGACGCTTTCTTT.

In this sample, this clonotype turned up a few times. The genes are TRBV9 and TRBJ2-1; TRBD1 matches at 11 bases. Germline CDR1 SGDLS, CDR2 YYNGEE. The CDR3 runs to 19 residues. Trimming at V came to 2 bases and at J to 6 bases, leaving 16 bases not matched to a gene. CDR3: CASSVSPGQGVWIGNEQFF. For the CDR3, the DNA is TGTGCCAGCAGCGTCTCTCCGGGACAGGGGGTTTGGATCGGCAATGAGCAGTTCTTC. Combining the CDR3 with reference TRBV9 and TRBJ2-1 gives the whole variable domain DSGVTQTPKHLITATGQRVTLRCSPRSGDLSVYWYQQSLDQGLQFLIQYYNGEERAKGNILERFSAQQFPDLHSELNLSSLELGDSALYFCASSVSPGQGVWIGNEQFFGPGTRLTVL.